Each of the 22 T cell receptor beta chains below was sequenced from the same sample in a study of T cells in Graves' hyperthyroidism and ophthalmopathy. RNA transcripts yielded amplified TCR beta CDR3 regions. A first-round RT-PCR of the TCR CDR3 used the HTBI primer set. TCRdb recomputed calls from the multiplex PCR reads with MiXCR, one row per CDR3 protein. Of roughly 600,000 distinct CDR3 sequences listed, about 14% are singletons. The specimen sequenced was blood. These receptors all stem from a woman between 50 and 59 years old with Graves' ophthalmopathy.

As for this clonotype: Germline is not matched at one junction end, which may reflect a read error. The chain employs TRBV6-2 or TRBV6-3 and TRBJ2-6; D is unresolved. Looked up from germline, CDR1 is MNHEY and CDR2 is SVGEGT. CDR3 size: 15 residues. This CDR3 reads CAGSYGLAGANVLTF. CDR3 DNA sequence: TGTGCCGGCAGTTACGGGCTAGCTGGGGCCAACGTCCTGACTTTC.

This clonotype showed up just a few times. This chain links TRBV19 with TRBJ2-1; 7 bases match TRBD2. Germline trimming cut 7 bases from V and 7 bases from J; bases unmatched to any gene: 10. In germline, CDR1 is LNHDA, CDR2 SQIVND (reference sequence). The CDR3 is 14 amino acids. The CDR3 nucleotides read TGTGCCAGTAAATTGGGAGGGCCAGTGAATGAGCAGTTCTTC. Translation: CASKLGGPVNEQFF.

This clonotype was seen repeatedly, ten times or more. The chain uses TRBV12-3 or TRBV12-4 and TRBJ1-2; no definite D call. CDR3 length: 12 amino acids. Trimming removed 3 bases at V and 4 bases at J, with 6 bases between. The CDR3 nucleotides are TGTGCCAGCAGTTTTGAGGGCTATGGCTACACCTTC. This gives the protein CASSFEGYGYTF.

There are many counts of this clonotype. The V gene is TRBV28, the J gene TRBJ1-5; D is perhaps TRBD1 (6 bases). The CDR3 has 15 amino acids. The germline V and J ends were trimmed by 7 bases and 3 bases, with 16 bases remaining between them. Germline loops: CDR1 MDHEN, CDR2 SYDVKM. The CDR3 DNA reads TGTGCCAGCACCCTACAGGGTTTACTCAATCAGCCCCAGCATTTT. Protein product: CASTLQGLLNQPQHF.

This clonotype was observed at least ten times. V usage is TRBV20-1 and J usage is TRBJ2-1; 10 bases map to TRBD2. This CDR3 contains 14 residues. CDR1 and CDR2 from the germline V gene are DFQATT and SNEGSKA (reference sequence). Trimming at V came to 6 bases and at J to 4 bases, leaving 6 bases not matched to a gene. The DNA of the CDR3 is TGCAGTGCCGTACTAGCGGGACAATACAATGAGCAGTTCTTC. Protein: CSAVLAGQYNEQFF.

This clonotype came up many times. The chain uses TRBV24-1 and TRBJ2-1; D not resolved. The CDR3 spans 12 residues. Between the trimmed V and J ends, which lost 0 bases and 8 bases, there was a span of 4 bases. The V gene's germline CDR1 is KGHDR and CDR2 SFDVKD. The CDR3 protein is CATSDLMYEQFF. In DNA form, the CDR3 reads TGTGCCACCAGTGATTTGATGTATGAGCAGTTCTTC.

Ten or more counts support this clonotype. This chain connects TRBV11-2 to TRBJ2-7, with a possible D match to TRBD2 (5 bases). Trimming removed 0 bases from V and 3 bases from J, with 9 bases in between. The V gene's germline CDR1 is SGHAT and CDR2 FQNNGV. This CDR3 has 14 residues. The CDR3 loop is CASSLDPTSYEQYF. The CDR3 DNA reads TGTGCCAGCAGCTTAGACCCAACTAGCTACGAGCAGTACTTC. Together with reference TRBV11-2 and TRBJ2-7, the CDR3 gives the full variable domain: EAGVAQSPRYKIIEKRQSVAFWCNPISGHATLYWYQQILGQGPKLLIQFQNNGVVDDSQLPKDRFSAERLKGVDSTLKIQPAKLEDSAVYLCASSLDPTSYEQYFGPGTRLTVT.

This clonotype was counted between two and nine times. The V and J genes are TRBV9 and TRBJ2-1; 16 bases are shared with TRBD2. The CDR3 is 18 residues long. Germline CDR1 is SGDLS and CDR2 is YYNGEE. Unmatched junction bases numbered 6, after V lost 1 base and J lost 5 bases. Written as DNA, the CDR3 is TGTGCCAGCAGCGTACGGGGACTAGCGGGGGGGATACACAATGAGCAGTTCTTC. Translated: CASSVRGLAGGIHNEQFF.

The chain is built from TRBV29-1 and TRBJ1-2; the D is unclear. The V and J ends lost 2 bases and 3 bases respectively, with 10 bases between them. The CDR3 covers 13 residues. CDR1 is SQVTM and CDR2 is ANQGSEA in the germline V gene. The CDR3 loop is CSVESREDYGYTF. As DNA, the CDR3 is TGCAGCGTTGAAAGCCGGGAAGACTATGGCTACACCTTC.

This clonotype appeared a few times. This chain connects TRBV29-1 to TRBJ2-1; tentative D call: TRBD1 (5 bases). Germline-derived CDR1 and CDR2 are SQVTM and ANQGSEA. CDR3 length: 16 residues. The V and J ends lost 1 base and 3 bases respectively, with 16 bases between them. CDR3 loop: CSVEGGQGNHYNEQFF. The CDR3 DNA reads TGCAGCGTTGAAGGGGGTCAGGGAAACCACTACAATGAGCAGTTCTTC.

The chain uses TRBV25-1 and TRBJ2-3, with TRBD2 matching 10 bases. The trim removed 9 bases at V and 2 bases at J, leaving 8 bases unmatched. The CDR3 covers 15 residues. CDR1 is MGHDK and CDR2 is SYGVNS in the germline V gene. CDR3 sequence reads: CASRLAGRNTDTQYF. As DNA, the CDR3 is TGTGCCAGTAGACTAGCGGGCAGGAACACAGATACGCAGTATTTT. The variable domain in full, with the rest retrieved from reference TRBV25-1 and TRBJ2-3, is EADIYQTPRYLVIGTGKKITLECSQTMGHDKMYWYQQDPGMELHLIHYSYGVNSTEKGDLSSESTVSRIRTEHFPLTLESARPSHTSQYLCASRLAGRNTDTQYFGPGTRLTVL.

J is TRBJ1-6 and V is TRBV10-3; D gene unclear. Trimming cost V 0 bases and J 3 bases, with 6 bases left between them. Germline lookup yields CDR1 ENHRY and CDR2 SYGVKD. This CDR3 spans 15 amino acids. CDR3 in amino acids: CAISESGGYNSPLHF. The CDR3 nucleotides are TGTGCCATCAGTGAGTCAGGAGGCTATAATTCACCCCTCCACTTT.

Many counts were recorded for this clonotype. The rearrangement uses TRBV24-1 and TRBJ1-6; tentatively, D is TRBD1 (5 bases). CDR1 and CDR2 from the germline V gene are KGHDR and SFDVKD. The CDR3 totals 14 residues. With 2 bases removed from V and 9 bases from J, the gap between germline ends came to 10 bases. The chain's CDR3 is CATSDSDTSSPLHF. In DNA, the CDR3 is TGTGCCACCAGTGATTCGGACACGTCTTCACCCCTCCACTTT.

This clonotype was counted at least ten times. The V gene is TRBV28, the J gene TRBJ2-3; D is uncertain. CDR1 and CDR2 (germline): MDHEN, SYDVKM. The V and J ends lost 3 bases and 6 bases respectively, with 10 bases between them. This CDR3 is built from 13 residues. This chain's CDR3 is CASSFPPQDTQYF. The CDR3 DNA reads TGTGCCAGCAGTTTTCCGCCCCAGGATACGCAGTATTTT.

The chain uses TRBV7-3 and TRBJ2-3, with 9 bases identical to TRBD1. Germline V gene lookup returns CDR1 SGHTA and CDR2 FQGTGA. Trimming removed 3 bases from V and 4 bases from J; junction bases left unmatched: 5. The CDR3 totals 15 residues. For the CDR3, the DNA is TGTGCCAGCAGCTTTGGGACAGGGCTCGCAGATACGCAGTATTTT. Residues: CASSFGTGLADTQYF.

The sample holds many counts of this clonotype. The chain is built from TRBV20-1 and TRBJ1-6, with 7 bases aligning to TRBD1. This CDR3 has 16 amino acids. The J segment lost 0 bases and the V segment lost 2 bases, leaving 4 bases of the junction unmatched. Germline values: CDR1 DFQATT, CDR2 SNEGSKA (reference sequence). The CDR3 sequence is CSARWDSLSYNSPLHF. CDR3 sequence (DNA): TGCAGTGCTAGATGGGACAGTCTCTCCTATAATTCACCCCTCCACTTT.

This clonotype was seen repeatedly, ten times or more. The chain joins TRBV7-2 to TRBJ2-1; D may be TRBD2 (7 bases). V dropped 4 bases and J dropped 0 bases, with 31 bases sitting between them. Germline CDR1 and CDR2: SGHTA and FQGNSA. CDR3 length: 22 amino acids. CDR3 protein: CASSYPPTPGGVRMGSYNEQFF. As DNA, the CDR3 is TGTGCCAGCAGCTATCCACCAACCCCGGGGGGCGTAAGGATGGGCTCCTACAATGAGCAGTTCTTC.

This clonotype was counted between two and nine times. The chain carries TRBV5-1 and TRBJ2-1, with D perhaps TRBD1 (5 bases). Trimming left V 5 bases short and J 0 bases short, with 9 bases between. The CDR3 runs 14 residues. Looked up from germline, CDR1 is SGHRS and CDR2 is YFSETQ. The CDR3 protein is CASRQASSYNEQFF. The CDR3 coding sequence is TGCGCCAGCAGACAGGCGAGCTCCTACAATGAGCAGTTCTTC. Full variable domain (remainder filled in from reference TRBV5-1 and TRBJ2-1): KAGVTQTPRYLIKTRGQQVTLSCSPISGHRSVSWYQQTPGQGLQFLFEYFSETQRNKGNFPGRFSGRQFSNSRSEMNVSTLELGDSALYLCASRQASSYNEQFFGPGTRLTVL.

In this sample, this clonotype turned up many times. This chain connects TRBV11-3 to TRBJ2-1; 11 positions match TRBD2. V dropped 1 base and J dropped 5; count of bases not matched to a gene: 7. The CDR3 is 17 amino acids. CDR1 SGHNT and CDR2 YENEEA come from the germline V gene. CDR3 in DNA: TGTGCCAGCAGCTTAGGGCTGGGACTAGCGGAAAACAATGAGCAGTTCTTC. Protein sequence: CASSLGLGLAENNEQFF.

The chain has TRBV6-2 or TRBV6-3 and TRBJ2-7, with D unresolved. Germline loops: CDR1 MNHEY, CDR2 SVGEGT. This CDR3 comprises 16 residues. V lost 6 bases and J 3 bases, leaving 21 bases between the germline ends. The CDR3 region has the DNA TGTGCCAGCAGGGTCGGGCCAGAGCATTCTATCTACGAGCAGTACTTC. It codes for CASRVGPEHSIYEQYF.

This clonotype was seen ten or more times. The genes are TRBV28 and TRBJ2-1; TRBD2 matches at 10 bases. Germline CDR1 and CDR2: MDHEN and SYDVKM. The CDR3 spans 19 residues. With 6 bases clipped from V and 4 bases from J, the junction kept 18 bases outside the gene matches. Here the CDR3 reads CASSPSVSGRAWEYNEQFF. CDR3 DNA sequence: TGTGCCAGCAGCCCCTCGGTGAGCGGGAGGGCCTGGGAATACAATGAGCAGTTCTTC.

Worth noting for this clonotype: It is likely a read error, because the conserved phenylalanine at the end of the CDR3 is missing. The chain carries TRBV7-9 and TRBJ1-1; a possible D gene is TRBD1 (5 bases). CDR3 length: 14 residues. Trimming left V 1 base short and J 3 bases short, with 9 bases between. CDR1 is SEHNR, CDR2 FQNEAQ, per germline (reference sequence). In nucleotides, the CDR3 is TGTGCCAGCAGCTTAGAAGGACAATACACTGAAGCTTTCCTT. Translated: CASSLEGQYTEAFL.